These 3 T cell receptor beta chains originate from one sample sequenced in a study of human T cells and chemical hapten exposure. Time point meaning: patch test 1, 2 weeks after DPC sensitization. Noted treatment: therapeutic diphenylcyclopropenone sensitization with weekly scalp DPC. MiXCR, run by TCRdb on the RACE reads, gives a single entry per CDR3 protein. Found here are 74,000 or so distinct CDR3 sequences, 10% to 15% of them singletons; the top ten hold around 3.2%. Source: whole blood, taken in connection with sensitization to the hapten diphenylcyclopropenone (DPC). Source of these receptors: a woman aged 55 to 70 with alopecia areata. Some clones in this sample may be carry-over from other donors' samples.

This clonotype was seen repeatedly, ten times or more. CDR3 sequence (DNA): TGTGCCAGCAGCCCAGGGGGAAAACTGTTTTTT. Translated: CASSPGGKLFF. The V gene is TRBV7-9, the J gene TRBJ1-4; 7 bases map to TRBD1. J lost 10 bases, V lost 5 bases, and 1 base had no gene match. This CDR3 has 11 residues. The germline CDR1 and CDR2 sequences are SEHNR and FQNEAQ (reference sequence).

The chain uses TRBV21-1 and TRBJ2-5; TRBD2 reflects the table's D call only, with no check against the DNA. TRBV21-1 corresponds to a pseudogene. CDR3 size: 17 residues. The CDR3 DNA follows: TGTGCCAGCAGTAGTAGCGGCCGATCGGGCGGTGAAGAGACCCAGTACTTC. Amino acids: CASSSSGRSGGEETQYF.

This clonotype was seen a handful of times. The J gene is TRBJ1-1, the V gene TRBV29-1, with D uncertain. V dropped 7 bases and J dropped 5 bases, with 8 bases sitting between them. This CDR3 comprises 10 residues. Germline V gene sequence: CDR1 SQVTM, CDR2 ANQGSEA. CDR3 amino acids: CSGLWTEAFF. Written as DNA, the CDR3 is TGCAGCGGCCTGTGGACTGAAGCTTTCTTT.